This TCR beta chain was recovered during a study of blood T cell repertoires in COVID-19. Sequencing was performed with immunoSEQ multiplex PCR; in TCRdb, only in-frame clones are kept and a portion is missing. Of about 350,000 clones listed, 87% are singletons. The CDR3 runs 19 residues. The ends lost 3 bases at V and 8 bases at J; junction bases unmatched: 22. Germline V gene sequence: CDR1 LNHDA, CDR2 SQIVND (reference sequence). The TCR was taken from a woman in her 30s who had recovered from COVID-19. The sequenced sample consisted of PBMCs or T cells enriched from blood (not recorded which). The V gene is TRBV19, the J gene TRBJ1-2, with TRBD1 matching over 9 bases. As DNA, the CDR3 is TGTGCCAGTAGTATCTCTCCACAGGGGGCCCGGCGTTGGGGCTCGGGCTACACCTTC. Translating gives CASSISPQGARRWGSGYTF.